This T cell receptor beta chain was recorded in a study of T-cell reconstitution after alpha-beta-depleted transplantation in children. This clonotype has a count of ten or more. The conserved phenylalanine or tryptophan normally closing the CDR3 is absent here, so this likely arose from a read error. It is unclear where the CDR3 begins or ends on the DNA, so no DNA is shown, and the CDR3 is as TCRdb lists it. Unique molecular identifiers were incorporated during preparation of the TCRbeta library. TCRdb reanalysed the PCR reads using MiXCR and keeps one entry per CDR3 protein. The sample shows about 610,000 distinct CDR3 sequences, about 10% of them seen only once. The CDR3 length is 12 residues, termini included. The germline gives CDR1 SEHNR, CDR2 FQNEAQ (reference sequence).

The source was PBMCs from the stem cell graft donor, collected from the stem cell graft. The chain uses TRBV7-9 and TRBJ2-7. The clonotype was recovered from a human donor who donated a stem cell graft to a child with acute myeloid leukemia. The CDR3 spells CASSLSSGISSY.